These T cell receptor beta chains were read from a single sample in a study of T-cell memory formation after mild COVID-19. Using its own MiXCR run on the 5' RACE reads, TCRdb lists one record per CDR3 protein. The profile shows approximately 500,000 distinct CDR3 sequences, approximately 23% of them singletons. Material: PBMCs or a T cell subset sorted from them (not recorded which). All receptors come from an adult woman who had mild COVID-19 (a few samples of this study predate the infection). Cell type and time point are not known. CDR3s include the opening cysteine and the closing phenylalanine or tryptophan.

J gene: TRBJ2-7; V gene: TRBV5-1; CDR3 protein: CASRFEGEQYF
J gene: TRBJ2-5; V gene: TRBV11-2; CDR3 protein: CASSPRDREGQYF
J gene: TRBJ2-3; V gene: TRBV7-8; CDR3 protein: CASSLGQTLTDTQYF
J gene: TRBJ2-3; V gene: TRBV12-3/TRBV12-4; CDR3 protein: CASSLGKPNTQYF
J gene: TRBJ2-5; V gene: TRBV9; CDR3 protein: CASSVGTSRLETQYF
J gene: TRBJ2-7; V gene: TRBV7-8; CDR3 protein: CASSLARGQATYEQYF
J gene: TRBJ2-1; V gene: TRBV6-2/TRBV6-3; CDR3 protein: CASSGVGTVNEQFF
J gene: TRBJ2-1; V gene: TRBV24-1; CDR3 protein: CATSDLEADEQFF
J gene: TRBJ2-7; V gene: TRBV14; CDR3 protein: CASSPLGTSRSYEQYF
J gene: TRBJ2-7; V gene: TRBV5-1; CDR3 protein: CASSSGGGGTYEQYF
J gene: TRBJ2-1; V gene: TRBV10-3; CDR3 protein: CAISEGDNEQFF
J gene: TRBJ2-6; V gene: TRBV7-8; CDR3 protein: CASSLATGGGRANVLTF
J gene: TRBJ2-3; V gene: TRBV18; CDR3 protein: CASSPPSGRLTDTQYF
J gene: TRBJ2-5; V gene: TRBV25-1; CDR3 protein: CASSDAGGKETQYF
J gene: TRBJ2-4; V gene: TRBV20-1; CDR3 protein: CSARSNTSGWKNIQYF
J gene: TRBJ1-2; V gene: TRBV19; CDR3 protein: CASSKGQGAYGYTF
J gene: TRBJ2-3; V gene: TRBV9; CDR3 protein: CASSVKWGADTQYF